These 17 T cell receptor beta chains originate from one sample sequenced in a study of blood T cell repertoires in COVID-19. Sequencing was performed with immunoSEQ multiplex PCR; in TCRdb, only in-frame clones are kept and a portion is missing. This sample yields approximately 280,000 clones, of which around 88% are seen a single time; 6% to 7% belongs to the top ten. Sequencing was done on a sample of PBMCs or T cells enriched from blood (not recorded which). All receptors come from a woman aged 40 to 50 who had recovered from COVID-19.

The V call is TRBV2, the J call TRBJ1-2; TRBD1 aligns across 9 bases. V lost 6 bases, J lost 6 bases, and 8 bases stayed unmatched. The germline CDR1 and CDR2 sequences are SNHLY and FYNNEI. This CDR3 spans 14 amino acids. The DNA of the CDR3 is TGTGCCAGCAGCTCGGACAGGGGATCCGATGGCTACACCTTC. Its translation: CASSSDRGSDGYTF.

CDR3 in amino acids: CASSQGANTQYF. The CDR3 nucleotides read TGCGCCAGCAGCCAAGGGGCAAATACGCAGTATTTT. The rearrangement joins TRBV4-3 to TRBJ2-3; D unresolved. CDR3 size: 12 residues. V was pared by 1 base and J by 7 bases, with 6 bases between. Germline V lookup: CDR1 LGHNA, CDR2 YSLEER.

V usage is TRBV9 and J usage is TRBJ2-6; the match to TRBD2 covers 8 bases. V lost 0 bases to trimming and J lost 4 bases; unmatched junction nucleotides: 6. CDR1 and CDR2 from the germline V gene are SGDLS and YYNGEE. CDR3 length: 17 residues. The CDR3 protein is CASSVAAGVSGANVLTF. For the CDR3, the DNA is TGTGCCAGCAGCGTAGCAGCGGGAGTATCCGGGGCCAACGTCCTGACTTTC.

V and J are TRBV28 and TRBJ1-5; D remains ambiguous. The CDR3 runs to 15 residues. Germline V lookup: CDR1 MDHEN, CDR2 SYDVKM. Trimming took off 9 bases at V and 0 bases at J, with 15 bases between the two ends. CDR3 in amino acids: CASTNAGNSNQPQHF. CDR3 in DNA: TGTGCCAGTACTAACGCGGGTAATAGCAATCAGCCCCAGCATTTT.

V is TRBV7-8 and J is TRBJ1-1, with D possibly TRBD1 on 6 matching bases. CDR1 is SGHVS, CDR2 FQNEAQ, per germline. Between the trimmed V and J ends, which lost 4 bases and 0 bases, there was a span of 15 bases. The CDR3 is 16 amino acids. The CDR3 here is CASSSLDSTMNTEAFF. The CDR3 coding sequence is TGTGCCAGCAGCTCGCTGGACAGCACGATGAACACTGAAGCTTTCTTT.

The chain combines TRBV2 with TRBJ2-1; no definite D call. CDR3 size: 13 residues. The germline CDR1 and CDR2 sequences are SNHLY and FYNNEI. V lost 3 bases and J 10 bases, leaving 13 bases between the germline ends. CDR3 nucleotides: TGTGCCAGCAGTGACCAGGTTTTCAGGGAGCAGTTCTTC. Residues: CASSDQVFREQFF.

This rearrangement joins TRBV28 to TRBJ1-5; no definite D call. This CDR3 is 14 amino acids long. The germline CDR1 and CDR2 sequences are MDHEN and SYDVKM. With 3 bases removed from V and 1 base from J, the gap between germline ends came to 7 bases. The CDR3 region has the DNA TGTGCCAGCAGTTTGAGTTACAGCAATCAGCCCCAGCATTTT. Encoded protein: CASSLSYSNQPQHF.

This clone came up once. The chain employs TRBV28 and TRBJ2-5, with unresolved D. This CDR3 has 10 amino acids. Trimming left V 6 bases short and J 3 bases short, with 2 bases between. Germline lookup yields CDR1 MDHEN and CDR2 SYDVKM. This chain's CDR3 is CASSEETQYF. In nucleotides, the CDR3 is TGTGCCAGCAGCGAAGAGACCCAGTACTTC. Supplemented by reference TRBV28 and TRBJ2-5, the full variable domain reads DVKVTQSSRYLVKRTGEKVFLECVQDMDHENMFWYRQDPGLGLRLIYFSYDVKMKEKGDIPEGYSVSREKKERFSLILESASTNQTSMYLCASSEETQYFGPGTRLLVL.

The rearrangement links TRBV3-1 (or the pseudogene TRBV3-2) to TRBJ1-2, with 8 bases matching TRBD1. Germline V gene lookup returns CDR1 LGHDT and CDR2 YNNKEL (reference sequence). The CDR3 is 15 amino acids. The J segment lost 5 bases and the V segment lost 3 bases, leaving 8 bases of the junction unmatched. The CDR3 region has the DNA TGTGCCAGCAGCCACCCCGGACAGGGCGGGTATGGCTACACCTTC. Encoded protein: CASSHPGQGGYGYTF.

The chain carries TRBV27 and TRBJ2-2; TRBD2 is a possible D gene (6 bases). CDR3 size: 13 residues. V was cut by 6 bases and J by 7 bases, with 12 bases left in between. In germline, CDR1 is MNHEY, CDR2 SMNVEV (reference sequence). CDR3 nucleotide sequence: TGTGCCAGCAGCCGACTAGACAGCGGGGAGCTGTTTTTT. It specifies CASSRLDSGELFF.

V is TRBV5-4 and J is TRBJ2-5; D is ambiguous. The V end lost 0 bases, the J end lost 3 bases, and 12 bases lay between the germline ends. The CDR3 extends over 15 amino acids. The V gene's germline CDR1 is SGHNT and CDR2 YYREEE (reference sequence). The CDR3 here is CASSLDGQLEETQYF. In nucleotides, the CDR3 is TGTGCCAGCAGCTTGGATGGGCAACTGGAAGAGACCCAGTACTTC.

The rearrangement uses TRBV7-2 and TRBJ1-5; D perhaps matches TRBD1 (6 bases). The CDR3 is 15 amino acids. Trimming pared 5 bases from V and 2 bases from J, leaving 13 bases between. Germline loops: CDR1 SGHTA, CDR2 FQGNSA. CDR3 sequence reads: CASSRDRIRNQPQHF. The CDR3 DNA reads as TGTGCCAGCAGCAGAGACAGGATTCGCAATCAGCCCCAGCATTTT.

The chain carries TRBV11-2 and TRBJ2-5; possible D gene TRBD1, 6 bases. Germline CDR1 and CDR2: SGHAT and FQNNGV. This CDR3 is 16 amino acids long. Trimming removed 1 base from V and 4 bases from J, with 16 bases in between. The CDR3 spells CASSLALGGWSETQYF. As DNA, the CDR3 is TGTGCCAGCAGCTTAGCCTTAGGGGGATGGTCAGAGACCCAGTACTTC.

In nucleotides, the CDR3 is TGTGCCAGTAGTAGGGGGGAGGGATTTTCTCAGCCCCAGCATTTT. Translated, it gives CASSRGEGFSQPQHF. This sequence joins TRBV19 and TRBJ1-5; D possibly corresponds to TRBD1 (5 bases). Germline V gene lookup returns CDR1 LNHDA and CDR2 SQIVND (reference sequence). The CDR3 totals 15 residues. V lost 4 bases to trimming and J lost 6 bases, with 16 bases between them.

The rearrangement links TRBV2 to TRBJ2-5; D is possibly TRBD1 (6 bases). Trimming removed 5 bases at V and 3 bases at J, with 16 bases between. Looked up from germline, CDR1 is SNHLY and CDR2 is FYNNEI. This CDR3 is built from 15 residues. In DNA, the CDR3 is TGTGCCAGCAGTCCTTGGGGACAAAAAAAAGAGACCCAGTACTTC. This sequence encodes CASSPWGQKKETQYF.

This chain connects TRBV7-9 to TRBJ2-2; D ambiguous. Per the germline V gene, CDR1 is SEHNR and CDR2 is FQNEAQ (reference sequence). V was clipped by 3 bases and J by 0 bases, with 11 bases between them. The CDR3 totals 16 residues. The CDR3 DNA reads TGTGCCAGCAGCTTTTTTGGCAACGCGAACACCGGGGAGCTGTTTTTT. Amino acids: CASSFFGNANTGELFF.

The rearrangement links TRBV7-9 to TRBJ2-7, with TRBD2 as a possible D gene (6 bases). V dropped 2 bases and J dropped 6 bases, with 14 bases sitting between them. CDR1 is SEHNR, CDR2 FQNEAQ, per germline (reference sequence). CDR3 length: 14 amino acids. CDR3 protein: CASSLSRDFIEQYF. CDR3 DNA sequence: TGTGCCAGCAGCTTAAGCCGGGACTTCATCGAGCAGTACTTC.